These T cell receptor beta chains were read from a single sample in a study of preoperative IRX-2 immunotherapy in early breast cancer. This table comes from immunoSEQ multiplex PCR, and its TCRdb copy is limited to in-frame clones, with some not included. The sample records 3,000 to 4,000 clones, over 65% being singletons. Material: tumor tissue, obtained after IRX-2 immunotherapy. The receptors here all came from a human donor with breast cancer. Both conserved end residues are part of each CDR3. D genes are given only for firm matches. Expanded clones get a size class; other rows say once, few or many, or leave the size out.

J gene: TRBJ2-1
V gene: TRBV2
D gene: TRBD2
clone size: NA
CDR3 protein: CASSSSGSYNEQFF
CDR3 DNA: TGTGCCAGCTCATCTAGCGGGAGCTACAATGAGCAGTTCTTC

J gene: TRBJ2-5
V gene: TRBV22-1
D gene: NA
clone size: NA
CDR3 protein: CASSTLRAGETQYF
CDR3 DNA: TGTGCCAGCAGTACACTCCGGGCCGGGGAGACCCAGTACTTC

J gene: TRBJ1-1
V gene: TRBV18
D gene: NA
clone size: NA
CDR3 protein: CASSPGGSGPNTEAFF
CDR3 DNA: TGTGCCAGCTCACCAGGGGGGAGCGGGCCGAACACTGAAGCTTTCTTT

J gene: TRBJ1-2
V gene: TRBV6-8
D gene: TRBD1
clone size: NA
CDR3 protein: CASRYRGPGGNYGYTF
CDR3 DNA: TGTGCCAGCAGATACAGGGGCCCGGGTGGGAACTATGGCTACACCTTC

J gene: TRBJ2-2
V gene: TRBV7-7
D gene: NA
clone size: NA
CDR3 protein: CASSLVQPPRELFF
CDR3 DNA: TGTGCCAGCAGCTTAGTACAGCCACCCAGGGAGCTGTTTTTT

J gene: TRBJ2-7
V gene: TRBV7-6
D gene: TRBD2
clone size: NA
CDR3 protein: CASSKQRGEAEQYF
CDR3 DNA: TGTGCCAGCAGCAAGCAGCGGGGGGAGGCCGAGCAGTACTTC

J gene: TRBJ2-1
V gene: TRBV11-3
D gene: TRBD2
clone size: NA
CDR3 protein: CASRGVAGGPRGNEQFF
CDR3 DNA: TGTGCCAGCAGGGGGGTAGCGGGAGGGCCTAGAGGAAATGAGCAGTTCTTC

J gene: TRBJ2-2
V gene: TRBV28
D gene: NA
clone size: NA
CDR3 protein: CASTRTFANTGELFF
CDR3 DNA: TGTGCCAGCACCCGGACCTTCGCGAACACCGGGGAGCTGTTTTTT

J gene: TRBJ2-3
V gene: TRBV19
D gene: TRBD2
clone size: NA
CDR3 protein: CASSILRSSGRVTATSTDTQYF
CDR3 DNA: TGTGCCAGTAGTATTTTGAGGAGTAGCGGGAGGGTTACCGCTACTAGCACAGATACGCAGTATTTT

J gene: TRBJ2-7
V gene: TRBV18
D gene: TRBD2
clone size: NA
CDR3 protein: CASSPAGGSYEQYF
CDR3 DNA: TGTGCCAGCTCACCAGCCGGGGGGTCCTACGAGCAGTACTTC

J gene: TRBJ2-3
V gene: TRBV1
D gene: NA
clone size: NA
CDR3 protein: CASSQRSGRVTDTQYF
CDR3 DNA: TGCGCCAGCAGCCAACGATCTGGACGGGTTACAGATACGCAGTATTTT

J gene: TRBJ2-7
V gene: TRBV11-3
D gene: TRBD1
clone size: NA
CDR3 protein: CASSLLMSGQSGEQYF
CDR3 DNA: TGTGCCAGCAGCTTATTAATGTCGGGACAGTCCGGCGAGCAGTACTTC

J gene: TRBJ1-5
V gene: TRBV11-3
D gene: NA
clone size: NA
CDR3 protein: CASSHSGRNQPQHF
CDR3 DNA: TGTGCCAGCAGCCATTCAGGGCGCAATCAGCCCCAGCATTTT

J gene: TRBJ1-1
V gene: TRBV11-3
D gene: NA
clone size: NA
CDR3 protein: CASSFEGGVGGTEAFF
CDR3 DNA: TGTGCCAGCAGCTTCGAGGGTGGAGTTGGGGGGACTGAAGCTTTCTTT

J gene: TRBJ2-7
V gene: TRBV30
D gene: NA
clone size: NA
CDR3 protein: CAWRAKGTFDEQYF
CDR3 DNA: TGTGCCTGGAGGGCTAAGGGGACGTTCGACGAGCAGTACTTC

J gene: TRBJ2-3
V gene: TRBV7-1
D gene: TRBD1
clone size: NA
CDR3 protein: CASSRTGDTDTQYF
CDR3 DNA: TGTGCCAGCAGCCGGACAGGGGACACAGATACGCAGTATTTT

J gene: TRBJ1-1
V gene: TRBV19
D gene: TRBD1
clone size: NA
CDR3 protein: CASSIYRGVITEAFF
CDR3 DNA: TGTGCCAGTAGTATCTACAGGGGGGTAATCACTGAAGCTTTCTTT

J gene: TRBJ2-1
V gene: TRBV7-1
D gene: TRBD2
clone size: NA
CDR3 protein: CASSSGDSGNYNEQFF
CDR3 DNA: TGTGCCAGCAGCTCCGGAGATAGCGGGAACTACAATGAGCAGTTCTTC

J gene: TRBJ1-5
V gene: TRBV7-1
D gene: NA
clone size: NA
CDR3 protein: CASRVRFEGDQPQHF
CDR3 DNA: TGTGCCAGCAGGGTGAGGTTTGAAGGTGATCAGCCCCAGCATTTT

J gene: TRBJ1-1
V gene: TRBV6-1
D gene: TRBD1
clone size: NA
CDR3 protein: CASSEGRTRGRGTEAFF
CDR3 DNA: TGTGCCAGCAGTGAAGGTCGCACAAGGGGGCGAGGAACTGAAGCTTTCTTT

J gene: TRBJ2-7
V gene: TRBV6-7
D gene: TRBD2
clone size: NA
CDR3 protein: CASKRAGDGSYEQYF
CDR3 DNA: TGTGCCAGCAAACGAGCGGGAGATGGGTCCTACGAGCAGTACTTC

J gene: TRBJ1-2
V gene: TRBV2
D gene: NA
clone size: once
CDR3 protein: CASSEREQYGYTF
CDR3 DNA: TGTGCCAGCAGTGAACGAGAACAGTATGGCTACACCTTC

J gene: TRBJ2-5
V gene: TRBV11-3
D gene: TRBD1
clone size: NA
CDR3 protein: CASSLSSSGGLAETQYF
CDR3 DNA: TGTGCCAGCAGCTTATCCTCTTCAGGGGGCCTAGCAGAGACCCAGTACTTC

J gene: TRBJ1-1
V gene: TRBV19
D gene: TRBD1
clone size: NA
CDR3 protein: CASSGGTGGVSDTEAFF
CDR3 DNA: TGTGCCAGTAGTGGAGGGACAGGGGGGGTTTCGGACACTGAAGCTTTCTTT

J gene: TRBJ2-1
V gene: TRBV6-8
D gene: NA
clone size: NA
CDR3 protein: CASSYPTEAEQFF
CDR3 DNA: TGTGCCAGCAGTTACCCCACAGAGGCTGAGCAGTTCTTC

J gene: TRBJ2-2
V gene: TRBV6-8
D gene: TRBD2
clone size: NA
CDR3 protein: CASFGGVGSGRTGELFF
CDR3 DNA: TGTGCCAGCTTTGGAGGGGTTGGTAGCGGGAGGACCGGGGAGCTGTTTTTT

J gene: TRBJ2-7
V gene: TRBV5-1
D gene: TRBD2
clone size: NA
CDR3 protein: CASSLDPLTSGRKSEQYF
CDR3 DNA: TGCGCCAGCAGCTTGGACCCTCTTACTAGCGGGAGGAAGAGCGAGCAGTACTTC

J gene: TRBJ1-1
V gene: TRBV29-1
D gene: TRBD1
clone size: NA
CDR3 protein: CSVETRQGMNTEAFF
CDR3 DNA: TGCAGCGTTGAGACCCGACAGGGGATGAACACTGAAGCTTTCTTT

J gene: TRBJ1-4
V gene: TRBV30
D gene: NA
clone size: NA
CDR3 protein: CAWNPGPNEKLFF
CDR3 DNA: TGTGCCTGGAACCCGGGGCCGAATGAAAAACTGTTTTTT

J gene: TRBJ2-1
V gene: TRBV18
D gene: TRBD2
clone size: NA
CDR3 protein: CASSKNGGDYNEQFF
CDR3 DNA: TGTGCCAGCTCGAAGAACGGGGGGGACTACAATGAGCAGTTCTTC

J gene: TRBJ1-1
V gene: TRBV29-1
D gene: TRBD1
clone size: few
CDR3 protein: CSANPGTGGTEAFF
CDR3 DNA: TGCAGCGCAAACCCCGGGACAGGGGGCACTGAAGCTTTCTTT

J gene: TRBJ1-1
V gene: TRBV7-6
D gene: NA
clone size: NA
CDR3 protein: CASSPGRAKNTEAFF
CDR3 DNA: TGTGCCAGCAGCCCCGGGAGGGCTAAGAACACTGAAGCTTTCTTT

J gene: TRBJ2-2
V gene: TRBV11-3
D gene: TRBD2
clone size: NA
CDR3 protein: CASSSSSGITGELFF
CDR3 DNA: TGTGCCAGCAGCTCCTCTAGCGGGATTACCGGGGAGCTGTTTTTT

J gene: TRBJ2-3
V gene: TRBV18
D gene: NA
clone size: NA
CDR3 protein: CASSFGLTTDTQYF
CDR3 DNA: TGTGCCAGCTCGTTCGGACTTACCACAGATACGCAGTATTTT

J gene: TRBJ2-1
V gene: TRBV18
D gene: TRBD2
clone size: NA
CDR3 protein: CASSPGTSAYNEQFF
CDR3 DNA: TGTGCCAGCTCACCCGGGACTAGCGCCTACAATGAGCAGTTCTTC

J gene: TRBJ1-5
V gene: TRBV28
D gene: NA
clone size: NA
CDR3 protein: CASSLTRDSNQPQHF
CDR3 DNA: TGTGCCAGCAGTTTGACCCGGGACAGCAATCAGCCCCAGCATTTT

J gene: TRBJ1-1
V gene: TRBV28
D gene: NA
clone size: NA
CDR3 protein: CASLPRGGSTEAFF
CDR3 DNA: TGTGCCAGCCTGCCCAGGGGAGGGTCCACTGAAGCTTTCTTT

J gene: TRBJ2-2
V gene: TRBV14
D gene: NA
clone size: once
CDR3 protein: CASSQVRGHTRELFF
CDR3 DNA: TGTGCCAGCAGCCAAGTCCGGGGACACACCAGGGAGCTGTTTTTT

J gene: TRBJ1-6
V gene: TRBV28
D gene: NA
clone size: NA
CDR3 protein: CASSPLDPGSPLHF
CDR3 DNA: TGTGCCAGCAGCCCATTGGACCCGGGTTCACCCCTCCACTTT

J gene: TRBJ1-4
V gene: TRBV11-3
D gene: NA
clone size: NA
CDR3 protein: CASSLGTAATNEKLFF
CDR3 DNA: TGTGCCAGCAGCTTAGGGACTGCCGCAACTAATGAAAAACTGTTTTTT

J gene: TRBJ2-1
V gene: TRBV19
D gene: NA
clone size: NA
CDR3 protein: CASSTGAFSYNEQFF
CDR3 DNA: TGTGCCAGTAGTACAGGGGCCTTCTCCTACAATGAGCAGTTCTTC

J gene: TRBJ2-1
V gene: TRBV18
D gene: NA
clone size: NA
CDR3 protein: CASSPGGGDNEQFF
CDR3 DNA: TGTGCCAGCTCACCGGGGGGAGGAGATAATGAGCAGTTCTTC

J gene: TRBJ1-6
V gene: TRBV11-3
D gene: TRBD1
clone size: large
CDR3 protein: CASSAGQGDYNSPLHF
CDR3 DNA: TGTGCCAGCAGCGCAGGACAGGGAGACTATAATTCACCCCTCCACTTT

J gene: TRBJ2-3
V gene: TRBV11-3
D gene: TRBD2
clone size: once
CDR3 protein: CASSLRTSGSGTQYF
CDR3 DNA: TGTGCCAGCAGCTTACGGACTAGCGGGAGCGGGACGCAGTATTTT